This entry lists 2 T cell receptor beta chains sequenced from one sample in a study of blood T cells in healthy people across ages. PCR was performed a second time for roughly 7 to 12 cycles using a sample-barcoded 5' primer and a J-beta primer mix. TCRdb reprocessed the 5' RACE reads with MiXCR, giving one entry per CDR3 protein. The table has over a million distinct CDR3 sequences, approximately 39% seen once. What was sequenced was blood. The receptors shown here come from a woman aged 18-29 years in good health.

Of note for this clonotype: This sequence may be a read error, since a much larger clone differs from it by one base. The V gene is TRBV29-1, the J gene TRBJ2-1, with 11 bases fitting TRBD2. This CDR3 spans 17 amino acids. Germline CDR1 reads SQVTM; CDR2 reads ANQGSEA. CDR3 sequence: CSVDHMGGTSGFNERFF. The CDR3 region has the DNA TGCAGCGTTGATCATATGGGTGGGACTAGCGGTTTCAATGAGCGGTTCTTC.

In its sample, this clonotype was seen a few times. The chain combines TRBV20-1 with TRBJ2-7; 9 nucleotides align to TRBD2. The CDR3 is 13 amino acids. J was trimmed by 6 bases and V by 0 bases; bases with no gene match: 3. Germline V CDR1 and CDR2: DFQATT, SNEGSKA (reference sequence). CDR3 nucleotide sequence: TGCAGTGCTAGAGAGGGACTAGCTGGCGAGCAGTACTTC. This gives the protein CSAREGLAGEQYF.